Below, 9 T cell receptor beta chains from the same sample are listed, as sequenced in a study of T cells in Graves' hyperthyroidism and ophthalmopathy. Amplification yielded TCR beta CDR3 regions, with RNA transcripts as the source. Researchers ran a first-round RT-PCR on the TCR CDR3 using the HTBI primer set. Via MiXCR, TCRdb re-called the multiplex PCR reads, giving one row per CDR3 protein. The data show about 560,000 distinct CDR3 sequences, with approximately 15% seen just once and 18% held by the top ten. Sequencing was carried out using blood. The receptors were sampled from a young woman with Graves' hyperthyroidism.

This clonotype was observed a handful of times. V is TRBV5-6 and J is TRBJ2-7; maybe TRBD1 (5 bases). This CDR3 is built from 13 residues. V dropped 2 bases and J dropped 2 bases, with 8 bases sitting between them. Germline CDR1 SGHDT, CDR2 YYEEEE. CDR3 amino acids: CASSLQQAYEQYF. The CDR3 DNA sequence: TGTGCCAGCAGCTTACAACAGGCCTACGAGCAGTACTTC.

A word on this clonotype: This may stem from a read error, because a much larger clone lies one nucleotide away. The gene calls are TRBV5-4 and TRBJ2-1; 8 positions agree with TRBD2. The trim removed 4 bases at V and 6 bases at J, leaving 18 bases unmatched. This CDR3 region has 18 residues. Per the germline V gene, CDR1 is SGHNT and CDR2 is YYREEE (reference sequence). For the CDR3, the DNA is TGTGCCAGCAGCCCCCTTGGGCTAGCGGGTCAACGGGGCAATGAGCAGTTCTTC. As protein: CASSPLGLAGQRGNEQFF.

This clonotype was found many times. This chain uses TRBV2 with TRBJ1-1; D remains unclear. V was clipped by 3 bases and J by 2 bases, with 10 bases between them. CDR3 length equals 14 residues. Germline lookup yields CDR1 SNHLY and CDR2 FYNNEI. The CDR3 loop is CASSEAETNTEAFF. CDR3 coding DNA: TGTGCCAGCAGTGAGGCAGAAACTAACACTGAAGCTTTCTTT. Looking up the rest from reference TRBV2 and TRBJ1-1 gives the full variable domain: EPEVTQTPSHQVTQMGQEVILRCVPISNHLYFYWYRQILGQKVEFLVSFYNNEISEKSEIFDDQFSVERPDGSNFTLKIRSTKLEDSAMYFCASSEAETNTEAFFGQGTRLTVV.

There are a few counts of this clonotype. The rearrangement joins TRBV6-1 to TRBJ1-2; D is unclear. V was trimmed by 5 bases and J by 6 bases, leaving 19 bases between them. CDR1 and CDR2 from the germline V gene are MNHNS and SASEGT. CDR3 length equals 15 residues. The CDR3 spells CASSYSRWQVDGYTF. CDR3 DNA sequence: TGTGCCAGCAGTTATTCTCGGTGGCAGGTGGATGGCTACACCTTC.

In this sample, this clonotype turned up many times. V and J are TRBV10-3 and TRBJ1-2, with a weak D call TRBD1 (5 bases). The CDR3 covers 14 residues. Per germline, CDR1 ENHRY and CDR2 SYGVKD. Trimming shortened V by 0 bases and J by 6 bases, and 11 bases separated the two germline ends. For the CDR3, the DNA is TGTGCCATCAGTGAGTCCCCCAGGGTGGATGGCTACACCTTC. Residues: CAISESPRVDGYTF.

In this sample, this clonotype turned up many times. This rearrangement joins TRBV11-2 to TRBJ2-7; 13 nucleotides match TRBD2. Germline CDR1 reads SGHAT; CDR2 reads FQNNGV. The CDR3 sequence is 16 residues long. The V segment lost 5 bases and the J segment 1 base; nucleotides outside the gene matches: 5. CDR3 protein: CASSAWTSGGSYEQYF. The CDR3 coding sequence is TGTGCCAGCAGCGCATGGACTAGCGGGGGTTCCTACGAGCAGTACTTC.

At least ten counts were recorded for this clonotype. The gene calls are TRBV10-3 and TRBJ2-1; 10 bases line up with TRBD2. CDR3 length equals 17 residues. V lost 0 bases and J lost 8; bases outside the gene matches: 10. Germline lookup yields CDR1 ENHRY and CDR2 SYGVKD. CDR3 nucleotides: TGTGCCATCAGTGAGTCGTACGGGGACACTAGCGGGGATGAGCAGTTCTTC. It specifies CAISESYGDTSGDEQFF.

This clonotype was observed at least ten times. The CDR3 here is CASSQGQGETQYF. The CDR3, as DNA: TGTGCCAGCAGCCAGGGACAGGGAGAGACCCAGTACTTC. This chain joins TRBV14 and TRBJ2-5; 9 bases line up with TRBD1. The CDR3 extends over 13 amino acids. The V and J ends lost 3 bases and 4 bases, in that order; junction bases with no gene match: 0. Germline CDR1 and CDR2: SGHDN and FVKESK.

Concerning this clonotype: With a much larger clone just one base away, this may be a read error. V is TRBV20-1 and J is TRBJ2-5; no reliable D call. The CDR3 sequence is 11 residues long. Germline values: CDR1 DFQATT, CDR2 SNEGSKA (reference sequence). The CDR3 DNA reads as TGCAGTGCGAGAGAATTCGAGACCCGGTACTTC. Protein sequence: CSAREFETRYF.